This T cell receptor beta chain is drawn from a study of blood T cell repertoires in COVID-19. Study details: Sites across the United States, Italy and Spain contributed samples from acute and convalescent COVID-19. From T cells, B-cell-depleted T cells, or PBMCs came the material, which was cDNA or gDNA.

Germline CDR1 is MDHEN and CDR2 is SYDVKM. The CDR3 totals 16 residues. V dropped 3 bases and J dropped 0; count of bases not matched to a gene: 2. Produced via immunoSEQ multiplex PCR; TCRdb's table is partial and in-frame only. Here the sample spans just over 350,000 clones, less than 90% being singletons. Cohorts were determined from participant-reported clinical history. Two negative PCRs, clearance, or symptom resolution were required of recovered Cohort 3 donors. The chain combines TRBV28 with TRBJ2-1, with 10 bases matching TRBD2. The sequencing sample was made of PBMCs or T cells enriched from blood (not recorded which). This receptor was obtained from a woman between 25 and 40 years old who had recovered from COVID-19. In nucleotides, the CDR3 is TGTGCCAGCAGTTTTCTAGCGGGGGACTCCTACAATGAGCAGTTCTTC. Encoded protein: CASSFLAGDSYNEQFF.